This T cell receptor beta chain was identified in a study of T cells after yellow fever vaccination. In TCRdb, the 5' RACE reads were re-called with MiXCR into one record per CDR3 protein. The repertoire consists of about 30,000 distinct CDR3 sequences, with around 4.3% occurring once and the leading ten covering 35% to 50%. The CDR3 runs to 16 residues. Trimming at V came to 5 bases and at J to 3 bases, leaving 9 bases not matched to a gene. In germline, CDR1 is SGHTA, CDR2 FQGNSA. This clonotype occurred many times. The source is a man aged 30 to 45 who received the YFV17D yellow fever vaccine. This rearrangement joins TRBV7-2 to TRBJ2-7; 11 nucleotides align to TRBD1. The material was CD8+ T cells sorted from PBMCs, obtained 5 days after the yellow fever booster vaccination. The CDR3 reads CASSPGTGGVGYEQYF. The CDR3 DNA reads TGTGCCAGCAGCCCCGGGACAGGGGGTGTTGGCTACGAGCAGTACTTC.